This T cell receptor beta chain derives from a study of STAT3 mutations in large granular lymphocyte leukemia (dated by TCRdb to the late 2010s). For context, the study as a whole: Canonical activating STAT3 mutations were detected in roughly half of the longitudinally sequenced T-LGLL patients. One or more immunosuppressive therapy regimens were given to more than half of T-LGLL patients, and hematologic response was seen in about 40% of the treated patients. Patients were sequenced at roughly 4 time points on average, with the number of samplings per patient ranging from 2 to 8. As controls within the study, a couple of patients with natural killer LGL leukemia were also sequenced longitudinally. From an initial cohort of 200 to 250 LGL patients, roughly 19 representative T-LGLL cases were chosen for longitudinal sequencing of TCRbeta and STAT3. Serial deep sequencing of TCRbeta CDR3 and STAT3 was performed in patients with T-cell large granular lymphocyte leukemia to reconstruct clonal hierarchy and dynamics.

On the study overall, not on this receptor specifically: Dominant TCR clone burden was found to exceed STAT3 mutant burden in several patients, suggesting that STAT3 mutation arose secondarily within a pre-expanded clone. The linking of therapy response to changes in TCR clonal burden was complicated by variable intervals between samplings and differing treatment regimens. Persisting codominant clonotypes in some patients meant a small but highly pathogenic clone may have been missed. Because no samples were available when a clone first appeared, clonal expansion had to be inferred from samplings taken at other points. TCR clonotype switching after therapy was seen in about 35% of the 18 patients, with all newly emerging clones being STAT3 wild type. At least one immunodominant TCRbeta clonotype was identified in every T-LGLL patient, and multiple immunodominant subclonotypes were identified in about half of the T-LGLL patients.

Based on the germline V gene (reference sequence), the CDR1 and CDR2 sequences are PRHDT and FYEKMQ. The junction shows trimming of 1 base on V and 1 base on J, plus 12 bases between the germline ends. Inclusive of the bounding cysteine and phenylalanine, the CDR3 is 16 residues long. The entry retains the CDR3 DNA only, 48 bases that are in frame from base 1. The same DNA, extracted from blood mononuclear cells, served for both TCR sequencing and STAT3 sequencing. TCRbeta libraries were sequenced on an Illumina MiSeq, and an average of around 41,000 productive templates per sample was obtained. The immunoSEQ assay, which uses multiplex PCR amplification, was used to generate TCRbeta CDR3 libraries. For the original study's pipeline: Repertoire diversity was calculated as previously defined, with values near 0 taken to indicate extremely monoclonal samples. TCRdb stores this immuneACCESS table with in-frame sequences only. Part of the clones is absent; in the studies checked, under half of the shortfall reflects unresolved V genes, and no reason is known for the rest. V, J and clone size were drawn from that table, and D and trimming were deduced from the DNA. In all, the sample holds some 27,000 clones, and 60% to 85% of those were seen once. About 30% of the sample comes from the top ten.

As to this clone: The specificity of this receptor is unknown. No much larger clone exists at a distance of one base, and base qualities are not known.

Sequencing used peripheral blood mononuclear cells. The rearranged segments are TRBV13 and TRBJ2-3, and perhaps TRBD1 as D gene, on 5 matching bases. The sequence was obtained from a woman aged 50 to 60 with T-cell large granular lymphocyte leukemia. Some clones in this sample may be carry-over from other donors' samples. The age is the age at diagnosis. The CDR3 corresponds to CASSLVQVRGTDTQYF. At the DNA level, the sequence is TGTGCCAGCAGCTTAGTACAGGTCCGTGGCACAGATACGCAGTATTTT.